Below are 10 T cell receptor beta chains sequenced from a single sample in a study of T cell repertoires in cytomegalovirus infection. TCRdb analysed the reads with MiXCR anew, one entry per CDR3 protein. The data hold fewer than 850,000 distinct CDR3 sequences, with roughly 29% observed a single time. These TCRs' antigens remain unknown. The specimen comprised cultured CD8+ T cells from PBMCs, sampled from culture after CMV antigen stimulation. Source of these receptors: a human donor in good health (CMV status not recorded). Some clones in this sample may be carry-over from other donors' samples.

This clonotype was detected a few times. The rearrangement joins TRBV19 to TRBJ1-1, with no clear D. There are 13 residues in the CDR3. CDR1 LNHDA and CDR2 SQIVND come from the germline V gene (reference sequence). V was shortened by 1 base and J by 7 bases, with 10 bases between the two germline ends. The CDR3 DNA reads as TGTGCCAGTAGTATAGGAGAAGGGTTTGAAGCTTTCTTT. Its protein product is CASSIGEGFEAFF.

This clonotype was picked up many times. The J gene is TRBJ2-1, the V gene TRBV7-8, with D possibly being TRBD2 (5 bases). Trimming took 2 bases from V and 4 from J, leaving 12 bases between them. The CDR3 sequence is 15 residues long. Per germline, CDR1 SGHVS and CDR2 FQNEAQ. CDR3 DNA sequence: TGTGCCAGCAGCTTACTGGGGAGACTATACAATGAGCAGTTCTTC. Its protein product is CASSLLGRLYNEQFF.

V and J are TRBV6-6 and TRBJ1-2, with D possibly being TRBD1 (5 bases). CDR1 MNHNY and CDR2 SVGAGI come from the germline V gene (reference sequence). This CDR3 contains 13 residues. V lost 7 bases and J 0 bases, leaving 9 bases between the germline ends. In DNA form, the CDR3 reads TGTGCCAGCACTGGGGGGGCTAACTATGGCTACACCTTC. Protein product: CASTGGANYGYTF.

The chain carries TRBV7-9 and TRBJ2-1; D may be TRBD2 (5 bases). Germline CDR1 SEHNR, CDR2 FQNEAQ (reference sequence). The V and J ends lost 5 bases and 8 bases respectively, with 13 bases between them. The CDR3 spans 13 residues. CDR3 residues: CASSPPEADEQFF. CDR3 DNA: TGTGCCAGCAGCCCGCCGGAGGCCGATGAGCAGTTCTTC.

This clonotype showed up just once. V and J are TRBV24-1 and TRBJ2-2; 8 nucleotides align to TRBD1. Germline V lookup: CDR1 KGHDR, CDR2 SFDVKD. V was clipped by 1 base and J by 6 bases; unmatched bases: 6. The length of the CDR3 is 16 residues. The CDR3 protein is CATSDLYRGAAGELFF. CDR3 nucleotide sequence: TGTGCCACCAGTGATTTATACAGGGGGGCAGCCGGGGAGCTGTTTTTT.

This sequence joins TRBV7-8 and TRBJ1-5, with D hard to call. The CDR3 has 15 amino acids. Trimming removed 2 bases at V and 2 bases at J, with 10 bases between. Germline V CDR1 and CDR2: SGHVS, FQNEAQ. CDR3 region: CASSLLRIGNQPQHF. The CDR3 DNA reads TGTGCCAGCAGCTTATTGAGAATAGGCAATCAGCCCCAGCATTTT. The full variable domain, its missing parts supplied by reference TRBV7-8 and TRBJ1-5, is GAGVSQSPRYKVAKRGQDVALRCDPISGHVSLFWYQQALGQGPEFLTYFQNEAQLDKSGLPSDRFFAERPEGSVSTLKIQRTQQEDSAVYLCASSLLRIGNQPQHFGDGTRLSIL.

The DNA for the CDR3 is TGTGCCAGCACATGGGTGAACACTGAAGCTTTCTTT. Its translation: CASTWVNTEAFF. This chain links TRBV2 with TRBJ1-1, with D unresolved. This CDR3 has 12 residues. Trimming left V 7 bases short and J 0 bases short, with 6 bases between. The germline V gene encodes CDR1 SNHLY and CDR2 FYNNEI.

CDR3 protein: CATSDLFNEQFF. The CDR3 bases are TGTGCCACCAGTGATTTGTTCAATGAGCAGTTCTTC. The V call is TRBV24-1, the J call TRBJ2-1; D unclear. Trimming shortened V by 0 bases and J by 6 bases, and 2 bases separated the two germline ends. CDR3 length: 12 amino acids. Germline-derived CDR1 and CDR2 are KGHDR and SFDVKD.

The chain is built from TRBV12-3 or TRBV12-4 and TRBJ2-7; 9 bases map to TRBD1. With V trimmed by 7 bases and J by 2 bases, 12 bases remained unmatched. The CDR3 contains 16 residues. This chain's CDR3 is CASTMSRTGEAYEQYF. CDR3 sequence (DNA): TGTGCCAGCACCATGTCCAGGACAGGGGAGGCCTACGAGCAGTACTTC.

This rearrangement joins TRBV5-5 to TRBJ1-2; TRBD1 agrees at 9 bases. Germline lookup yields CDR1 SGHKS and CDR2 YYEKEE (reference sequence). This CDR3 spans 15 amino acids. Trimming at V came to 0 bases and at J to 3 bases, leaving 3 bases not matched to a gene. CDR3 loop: CASSLGTGVYYGYTF. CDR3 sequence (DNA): TGTGCCAGCAGCTTGGGGACAGGGGTGTACTATGGCTACACCTTC. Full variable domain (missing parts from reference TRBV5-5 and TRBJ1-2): DAGVTQSPTHLIKTRGQQVTLRCSPISGHKSVSWYQQVLGQGPQFIFQYYEKEERGRGNFPDRFSARQFPNYSSELNVNALLLGDSALYLCASSLGTGVYYGYTFGSGTRLTVV.